This TCR beta chain was profiled in a study of glioma-infiltrating T cells after dendritic cell vaccination. Study-wide points: Survival was not directly related to TCR clonality in these patients.

The repertoire was sequenced with immunoSEQ multiplex PCR; TCRdb's copy has only in-frame clones and lacks some. Of about 67,000 clones listed, 80% to 85% are singletons. As regards this clone: Antigen specificity is unknown.

This receptor was obtained from a human donor with glioblastoma. Source: blood, taken before dendritic cell vaccination.

This chain's CDR3 is CSAWTRLETQYF. The CDR3 DNA reads TGCAGCGCCTGGACTAGGCTAGAGACCCAGTACTTC. The chain employs TRBV29-1 and TRBJ2-5, with 7 bases that match TRBD2. V trimming: 7 bases; J trimming: 4 bases; junction bases outside the gene matches: 6. CDR3 length equals 12 residues. The germline V gene encodes CDR1 SQVTM and CDR2 ANQGSEA.